Following are 9 T cell receptor beta chains from one sample sequenced in a study of OX40 agonist ivuxolimab in advanced cancers. This table comes from immunoSEQ multiplex PCR, and its TCRdb copy is limited to in-frame clones, with some not included. Of some 70,000 clones in the sample, roughly 83% were seen once. The starting material was CD4+ or CD8+ T cells sorted from blood, obtained in a trial of the OX40 agonist ivuxolimab. The receptors were gathered from an adult with an advanced solid tumor such as melanoma, head and neck, liver or kidney cancer.

The genes are TRBV5-1 and TRBJ1-1; D might be TRBD1 (6 bases). Germline values: CDR1 SGHRS, CDR2 YFSETQ. The V end lost 1 base, the J end lost 1 base, and 11 bases lay between the germline ends. This CDR3 is 15 amino acids long. Written as DNA, the CDR3 is TGCGCCAGCAGCTTGACGCCAGGGGAGAACACTGAAGCTTTCTTT. Encoded protein: CASSLTPGENTEAFF.

V and J are TRBV2 and TRBJ1-2; D is unresolved. Trimming took 11 bases from V and 7 from J, leaving 17 bases between them. Germline V gene data show CDR1 as SNHLY and CDR2 as FYNNEI. The CDR3 consists of 12 residues. DNA of the CDR3: TGTGCCTCCGGTTCCGGAGGAGGTGGCTACACCTTC. It yields the protein CASGSGGGGYTF.

This chain uses TRBV5-5 with TRBJ1-6; D remains ambiguous. The germline gives CDR1 SGHKS, CDR2 YYEKEE (reference sequence). The CDR3 loop spans 12 amino acids. The ends were cut back, 8 bases at V and 10 bases at J, with 13 bases in the middle. CDR3 coding DNA: TGTGCCAGTTGGCTAGGAAGATCACCCCTCCACTTT. Encoded protein: CASWLGRSPLHF.

This chain joins TRBV7-2 and TRBJ2-1; 13 bases line up with TRBD2. This CDR3 has 16 residues. The germline gives CDR1 SGHTA, CDR2 FQGNSA. J lost 10 bases, V lost 1 base, and 7 bases had no gene match. Here the CDR3 DNA reads TGTGCCAGCAGCTTAGGCCCCCCGGGACTAGCGGGAGAGCAGTTCTTC. Translated, it gives CASSLGPPGLAGEQFF.

The J gene is TRBJ2-3, the V gene TRBV6-1; 7 bases map to TRBD1. This CDR3 spans 15 amino acids. Looked up from germline, CDR1 is MNHNS and CDR2 is SASEGT. Unmatched junction bases numbered 5, after V lost 4 bases and J lost 1 base. CDR3 sequence (DNA): TGTGCCAGCAGTGCGACAGGGAGAGGCACAGATACGCAGTATTTT. This codes for CASSATGRGTDTQYF.

V gene TRBV5-4 combines with J gene TRBJ2-5, with no clear D. This CDR3 spans 13 amino acids. Trimming took 0 bases from V and 2 from J, leaving 5 bases between them. Germline CDR1 reads SGHNT; CDR2 reads YYREEE (reference sequence). CDR3 sequence reads: CASSLGRQETQYF. CDR3 nucleotide sequence: TGTGCCAGCAGCTTGGGCAGGCAAGAGACCCAGTACTTC.

This clone was recorded once. V and J are TRBV2 and TRBJ2-3; D is perhaps TRBD2 (5 bases). The V and J ends lost 3 bases and 10 bases respectively, with 17 bases between them. Germline V CDR1 and CDR2: SNHLY, FYNNEI. CDR3 length: 14 residues. In DNA form, the CDR3 reads TGTGCCAGCAGTGATCAAGGGTCTAGCTTAGCGCAGTATTTT. Translating gives CASSDQGSSLAQYF.

The CDR3 sequence is CASSLGGGRFHEQYF. The DNA for the CDR3 is TGTGCCAGCAGTTTAGGCGGGGGGCGTTTCCACGAGCAGTACTTC. This chain joins TRBV28 and TRBJ2-7, with 8 bases aligning to TRBD2. The CDR3 runs to 15 residues. J gave up 5 bases and V 2 bases, and 8 bases lay outside the gene matches. Germline lookup yields CDR1 MDHEN and CDR2 SYDVKM.

The V and J genes are TRBV29-1 and TRBJ2-3, with a weak D call TRBD2 (7 bases). CDR3 length: 15 amino acids. CDR1 and CDR2 (germline): SQVTM, ANQGSEA. Trimming shortened V by 6 bases and J by 2 bases, and 18 bases separated the two germline ends. DNA of the CDR3: TGCAGCGTCTTACGTACGGGGGGCAACACAGATACGCAGTATTTT. It is translated as CSVLRTGGNTDTQYF.